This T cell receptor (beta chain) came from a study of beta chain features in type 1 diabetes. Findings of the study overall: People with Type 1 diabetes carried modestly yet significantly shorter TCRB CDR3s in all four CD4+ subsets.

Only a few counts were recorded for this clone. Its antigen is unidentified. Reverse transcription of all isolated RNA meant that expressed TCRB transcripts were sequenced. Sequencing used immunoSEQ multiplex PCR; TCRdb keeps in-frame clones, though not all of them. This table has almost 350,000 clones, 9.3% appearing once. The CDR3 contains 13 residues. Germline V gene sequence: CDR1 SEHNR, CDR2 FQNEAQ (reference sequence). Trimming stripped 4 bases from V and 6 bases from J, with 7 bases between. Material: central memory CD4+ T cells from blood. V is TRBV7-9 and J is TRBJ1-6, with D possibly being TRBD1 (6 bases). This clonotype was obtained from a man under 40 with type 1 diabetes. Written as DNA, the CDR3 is TGTGCCAGCAGCTGGGGGCTTAATTCACCCCTCCACTTT. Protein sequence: CASSWGLNSPLHF.